The 11 T cell receptor beta chains below come from one sample, sequenced in a study of blood T cell repertoires in COVID-19. Measured with immunoSEQ multiplex PCR; TCRdb has only the in-frame clones, and not every one. The table shows about 290,000 clones, with 85% occurring only once. Sequenced material: peripheral blood. The receptor source for this set is a woman in her 50s with active or convalescent COVID-19.

A few counts support this clone. The chain employs TRBV28 and TRBJ1-2; tentatively, D is TRBD1 (5 bases). The germline CDR1 and CDR2 sequences are MDHEN and SYDVKM. The CDR3 runs to 16 residues. Between the trimmed V and J ends, which lost 2 bases and 4 bases, there was a span of 17 bases. In DNA form, the CDR3 reads TGTGCCAGCAGTTTAAGGGACTGGGGGAATACCTATGGCTACACCTTC. Protein sequence: CASSLRDWGNTYGYTF.

Comment on this clone: The sample contains more than one DNA sequence encoding this CDR3. The CDR3 region is CASSQTGGGQPQHF. CDR3 coding DNA: TGTGCCAGCAGCCAGACAGGGGGCGGTCAGCCCCAGCATTTT. V gene TRBV3-1 (or the pseudogene TRBV3-2) combines with J gene TRBJ1-5; 10 nucleotides agree with TRBD1. Germline lookup yields CDR1 LGHDT and CDR2 YNNKEL (reference sequence). V trimming: 3 bases; J trimming: 6 bases; junction bases outside the gene matches: 2. The CDR3 consists of 14 residues.

The chain uses TRBV12-3 or TRBV12-4 and TRBJ1-1; D unclear. The CDR3 totals 13 residues. V lost 1 base and J lost 3, with 6 bases in between. CDR3 sequence reads: CASSLVVDTEAFF. For the CDR3, the DNA is TGTGCCAGCAGTTTAGTCGTCGACACTGAAGCTTTCTTT.

This chain links TRBV5-4 with TRBJ2-2, with 10 bases aligning to TRBD2. The V and J ends lost 5 bases and 4 bases, in that order; junction bases with no gene match: 5. Germline V gene lookup returns CDR1 SGHNT and CDR2 YYREEE (reference sequence). CDR3 size: 15 residues. CDR3 bases: TGTGCCAGCAGTACCAGCGGGAGGGCCACCGGGGAGCTGTTTTTT. Translated: CASSTSGRATGELFF.

The chain recombines TRBV4-2 with TRBJ2-3, with 9 bases that match TRBD1. The CDR3 length is 15 residues. The germline gives CDR1 LGHNA, CDR2 YNFKEQ. V lost 4 bases and J lost 1; bases outside the gene matches: 3. CDR3 nucleotides: TGTGCCAGCAGCCCCTGGGACAGGGGCACAGATACGCAGTATTTT. As protein: CASSPWDRGTDTQYF.

This clone was counted a few times. The chain joins TRBV7-9 to TRBJ2-1; 10 bases agree with TRBD2. There are 16 residues in the CDR3. Germline CDR1 is SEHNR and CDR2 is FQNEAQ (reference sequence). The trim removed 5 bases at V and 5 bases at J, leaving 9 bases unmatched. CDR3 residues: CASSLALAGAHNEQFF. CDR3 DNA sequence: TGTGCCAGCAGCCTGGCTCTAGCGGGAGCTCACAATGAGCAGTTCTTC.

The chain employs TRBV5-4 and TRBJ2-7, with a possible D match to TRBD1 (5 bases). This CDR3 is built from 12 residues. CDR1 and CDR2 (germline): SGHNT, YYREEE (reference sequence). Between the trimmed V and J ends, which lost 4 bases and 4 bases, there was a span of 9 bases. In DNA, the CDR3 is TGTGCCAGCAGCCGGCAGGGTTACGAGCAGTACTTC. This translates into CASSRQGYEQYF.

V usage is TRBV4-1 and J usage is TRBJ2-1; 9 bases line up with TRBD1. Germline lookup yields CDR1 MGHRA and CDR2 YSYEKL. V was pared by 0 bases and J by 4 bases, with 1 base of the junction left unmatched. The CDR3 consists of 15 residues. CDR3 in DNA: TGCGCCAGCAGCCAAGAAGGGACAGGGTACAATGAGCAGTTCTTC. Residues: CASSQEGTGYNEQFF.

The chain employs TRBV28 and TRBJ1-2, with a weak D call TRBD1 (6 bases). Trimming took off 6 bases at V and 5 bases at J, with 13 bases between the two ends. Germline V gene data show CDR1 as MDHEN and CDR2 as SYDVKM. CDR3 size: 13 residues. The CDR3 reads CASSAGALYGYTF. The CDR3 DNA reads TGTGCCAGCAGCGCGGGGGCCTTGTATGGCTACACCTTC.

As concerns this clone: This sample also contains other DNA sequences that code for the same CDR3. The rearrangement joins TRBV5-1 to TRBJ2-3, with TRBD2 identical over 9 bases. V lost 0 bases, J lost 2 bases, and 4 bases stayed unmatched. Germline CDR1 SGHRS, CDR2 YFSETQ. This CDR3 is 16 amino acids long. This CDR3 reads CASSLGLAGTTDTQYF. The DNA for the CDR3 is TGCGCCAGCAGCTTGGGTCTAGCGGGGACCACAGATACGCAGTATTTT.

CDR3: CASSLPRTSFYEQYF. The DNA of the CDR3 is TGTGCCAGCAGCCTACCACGGACATCCTTCTACGAGCAGTACTTC. The gene calls are TRBV7-9 and TRBJ2-7; the D gene is possibly TRBD1 (5 bases). Germline lookup yields CDR1 SEHNR and CDR2 FQNEAQ (reference sequence). V gave up 5 bases and J gave up 3 bases, with 17 bases separating them. The CDR3 spans 15 residues.